What follows are 24 T cell receptor beta chains derived from one specimen sequenced in a study of early T cells in non-severe SARS-CoV-2 infection. TCRdb re-called the 5' RACE reads with MiXCR, one entry per CDR3 protein. Among tens of thousands of distinct CDR3 sequences listed, approximately 13% were seen once. Sequencing was performed on whole blood, taken at baseline. Every receptor here comes from an adult who was a healthcare worker with PCR-confirmed SARS-CoV-2 infection or an uninfected control (not recorded which).

This sequence joins TRBV27 and TRBJ1-2, with 7 bases identical to TRBD1. Losses at the gene ends were 6 bases for V and 2 bases for J; bases not matched to a gene: 3. CDR1 is MNHEY, CDR2 SMNVEV, per germline (reference sequence). CDR3 length: 13 amino acids. CDR3 nucleotide sequence: TGTGCCAGCAGCTTACAGGGGAACTATGGCTACACCTTC. Protein: CASSLQGNYGYTF.

This clonotype was detected ten times or more. The rearrangement joins TRBV7-9 to TRBJ1-1; D is possibly TRBD1 (5 bases). The V and J ends lost 5 bases and 11 bases respectively, with 12 bases between them. Germline V gene data show CDR1 as SEHNR and CDR2 as FQNEAQ (reference sequence). The CDR3 is 11 residues long. The CDR3 protein is CASSTGFEAFF. The CDR3 DNA reads as TGTGCCAGCAGCACAGGTTTCGAGGCTTTCTTT.

This clonotype was counted many times. This rearrangement joins TRBV7-3 to TRBJ1-1; D ambiguous. The ends were cut back, 3 bases at V and 5 bases at J, with 10 bases in the middle. CDR1 and CDR2 from the germline V gene are SGHTA and FQGTGA. The CDR3 runs 13 residues. The CDR3 here is CASSFRLETEAFF. As DNA, the CDR3 is TGTGCCAGCAGCTTCCGCCTGGAAACTGAAGCTTTCTTT.

Only a few counts were recorded for this clonotype. V and J are TRBV28 and TRBJ2-5, with D hard to call. From germline, CDR1 is MDHEN and CDR2 SYDVKM. The V gene lost 3 bases and the J gene lost 1 base, with 18 bases spanning the gap. This CDR3 has 17 amino acids. The CDR3 loop reads CASSFGSGRSVQETQYF. The DNA for the CDR3 is TGTGCCAGCAGTTTTGGCTCTGGTCGGTCGGTCCAAGAGACCCAGTACTTC. Variable domain in full (rest from reference TRBV28 and TRBJ2-5): DVKVTQSSRYLVKRTGEKVFLECVQDMDHENMFWYRQDPGLGLRLIYFSYDVKMKEKGDIPEGYSVSREKKERFSLILESASTNQTSMYLCASSFGSGRSVQETQYFGPGTRLLVL.

This clonotype has more than one count but fewer than ten. The chain employs TRBV20-1 and TRBJ2-1, with TRBD2 as a possible D gene (6 bases). Deletions cut 1 base from V and 6 bases from J, with 10 bases between. The V gene's germline CDR1 is DFQATT and CDR2 SNEGSKA (reference sequence). CDR3 length equals 13 residues. The CDR3 loop is CSARVAEVNEQFF. The CDR3 DNA is TGCAGTGCTAGAGTAGCGGAGGTCAATGAGCAGTTCTTC.

Ten or more counts support this clonotype. The chain has TRBV28 and TRBJ1-3; tentative D call: TRBD1 (6 bases). This CDR3 comprises 17 residues. The germline V gene encodes CDR1 MDHEN and CDR2 SYDVKM. With 3 bases removed from V and 0 bases from J, the gap between germline ends came to 15 bases. Here the CDR3 DNA reads TGTGCCAGCAGTTTTCCGAGAGGGGGTATCTCTGGAAACACCATATATTTT. Translated, it gives CASSFPRGGISGNTIYF. The full variable domain, with the rest looked up from reference TRBV28 and TRBJ1-3, is DVKVTQSSRYLVKRTGEKVFLECVQDMDHENMFWYRQDPGLGLRLIYFSYDVKMKEKGDIPEGYSVSREKKERFSLILESASTNQTSMYLCASSFPRGGISGNTIYFGEGSWLTVV.

This clonotype has a handful of counts. The CDR3 coding sequence is TGTGCCAGCAGTCGAATATCTGACCTTGAGCAGTACTTC. It is translated as CASSRISDLEQYF. The chain joins TRBV25-1 to TRBJ2-7, with unresolved D. The ends were cut back, 5 bases at V and 7 bases at J, with 15 bases in the middle. Per germline, CDR1 MGHDK and CDR2 SYGVNS. This CDR3 is 13 amino acids long.

V gene TRBV7-6 combines with J gene TRBJ2-7; TRBD1 matches at 10 bases. This CDR3 spans 15 amino acids. V shed 0 bases, J shed 3 bases, and the junction held 2 bases outside the gene matches. Germline CDR1 and CDR2: SGHVS and FNYEAQ. In DNA form, the CDR3 reads TGTGCCAGCAGCTTAGCGGACAGGGGGGTCTACGAGCAGTACTTC. Translating gives CASSLADRGVYEQYF.

The chain's CDR3 is CASSHRLAGGRTDTQYF. The CDR3, as DNA: TGTGCCAGCTCACACCGTCTAGCGGGGGGCCGCACAGATACGCAGTATTTT. This rearrangement joins TRBV18 to TRBJ2-3, with 11 nucleotides matching TRBD2. Germline V gene data show CDR1 as KGHSH and CDR2 as LQKENI. Trimming took 4 bases from V and 1 from J; bases not matched to a gene: 7. This CDR3 is 17 amino acids long.

The chain is built from TRBV9 and TRBJ2-1, with 8 nucleotides matching TRBD2. Germline CDR1 is SGDLS and CDR2 is YYNGEE. V lost 0 bases to trimming and J lost 3 bases; unmatched junction nucleotides: 8. This CDR3 comprises 17 residues. DNA of the CDR3: TGTGCCAGCAGCGTAGTGTCGAGCGGGGGACTCTACAATGAGCAGTTCTTC. Encoded protein: CASSVVSSGGLYNEQFF.

The table lists this clonotype with a few counts. This chain uses TRBV11-2 with TRBJ1-1; 7 bases map to TRBD1. This CDR3 is built from 16 residues. Germline loops: CDR1 SGHAT, CDR2 FQNNGV. Germline trimming cut 3 bases from V and 5 bases from J; bases unmatched to any gene: 12. The CDR3 is CASSFLRGRSGTEAFF. In DNA, the CDR3 is TGTGCCAGCAGCTTTCTGAGGGGGCGTAGTGGGACTGAAGCTTTCTTT.

Many counts were recorded for this clonotype. The CDR3 sequence: CASSPWTAEAFF. CDR3 coding DNA: TGTGCCAGCAGCCCTTGGACTGCTGAAGCTTTCTTT. The chain uses TRBV7-9 and TRBJ1-1; D unclear. The CDR3 loop spans 12 amino acids. V dropped 5 bases and J dropped 6 bases, with 10 bases sitting between them. Germline V CDR1 and CDR2: SEHNR, FQNEAQ (reference sequence).

The sample holds many counts of this clonotype. This chain connects TRBV2 to TRBJ2-3; D not resolved. Per germline, CDR1 SNHLY and CDR2 FYNNEI. This CDR3 comprises 11 residues. V lost 7 bases and J lost 3, with 5 bases in between. In DNA form, the CDR3 reads TGTGCCAGCACCACGACAGATACGCAGTATTTT. Its translation is CASTTTDTQYF.

The J gene is TRBJ2-7, the V gene TRBV12-3 or TRBV12-4; 9 bases agree with TRBD1. Unmatched junction bases numbered 10, after V lost 5 bases and J lost 5 bases. CDR3 length equals 15 residues. CDR3 loop: CASSITGTGSHEQYF. The CDR3 nucleotides read TGTGCCAGCAGTATTACCGGGACAGGGTCCCACGAGCAGTACTTC.

The CDR3 bases are TGCGCCAGCAGCCAGAGGTTAGGGAACACCGGGGAGCTGTTTTTT. Its protein product is CASSQRLGNTGELFF. This rearrangement joins TRBV4-3 to TRBJ2-2; unclear D gene. V was trimmed by 3 bases and J by 1 base, leaving 9 bases between them. This CDR3 is built from 15 residues. The germline V gene encodes CDR1 LGHNA and CDR2 YSLEER.

This clonotype showed up many times. This chain uses TRBV7-3 with TRBJ2-5; tentative D call: TRBD1 (6 bases). The CDR3 consists of 17 residues. Trimming left V 5 bases short and J 4 bases short, with 23 bases between. Germline CDR1 SGHTA, CDR2 FQGTGA. The CDR3 sequence: CASSPWRQGRISETQYF. The CDR3 nucleotides read TGTGCCAGCAGCCCCTGGCGGCAGGGGCGGATTTCAGAGACCCAGTACTTC.

The chain has TRBV7-9 and TRBJ2-5; D possibly corresponds to TRBD1 (5 bases). The CDR3 has 16 residues. V lost 5 bases, J lost 2 bases, and 18 bases lay in between. Germline assignment: CDR1 SEHNR and CDR2 FQNEAQ (reference sequence). The CDR3 DNA follows: TGTGCCAGCAGCCATGACCCGTGGGGCCGACAAGAGACCCAGTACTTC. Its translation: CASSHDPWGRQETQYF.

The chain combines TRBV12-3 or TRBV12-4 with TRBJ2-7; D is possibly TRBD1 (6 bases). Trimming pared 1 base from V and 6 bases from J, leaving 13 bases between. This CDR3 region has 14 residues. This CDR3 is CASSLGSGVGEQYF. CDR3 sequence (DNA): TGTGCCAGCAGTTTAGGTTCAGGGGTTGGCGAGCAGTACTTC.

The chain has TRBV28 and TRBJ2-3; maybe TRBD1 (6 bases). V was clipped by 2 bases and J by 1 base, with 10 bases between them. The germline CDR1 and CDR2 sequences are MDHEN and SYDVKM. This CDR3 has 15 amino acids. This CDR3 reads CASSLLSGGTDTQYF. The CDR3 nucleotides read TGTGCCAGCAGTTTACTCTCAGGGGGCACAGATACGCAGTATTTT. Full variable domain (rest looked up from reference TRBV28 and TRBJ2-3): DVKVTQSSRYLVKRTGEKVFLECVQDMDHENMFWYRQDPGLGLRLIYFSYDVKMKEKGDIPEGYSVSREKKERFSLILESASTNQTSMYLCASSLLSGGTDTQYFGPGTRLTVL.

The sample holds many counts of this clonotype. The chain couples TRBV27 to TRBJ1-1, with TRBD1 as a possible D gene (6 bases). Trimming took 10 bases from V and 6 from J, leaving 18 bases between them. CDR3 length equals 13 residues. CDR1 and CDR2 from the germline V gene are MNHEY and SMNVEV (reference sequence). The CDR3 DNA reads TGTGCCACCGGTCGAGGGGGGATCGCTGAAGCTTTCTTT. Protein: CATGRGGIAEAFF.

The CDR3 spells CSAREGQSDTEAFF. Written as DNA, the CDR3 is TGCAGTGCTAGAGAAGGGCAGTCGGACACTGAAGCTTTCTTT. The chain joins TRBV20-1 to TRBJ1-1; D uncertain. This CDR3 has 14 residues. Germline CDR1 DFQATT, CDR2 SNEGSKA (reference sequence). Deletions cut 0 bases from V and 3 bases from J, with 11 bases between.

The chain combines TRBV20-1 with TRBJ2-1; TRBD1 matches 7 bases. This CDR3 region has 13 residues. With 2 bases clipped from V and 3 bases from J, the junction kept 1 base outside the gene matches. Germline CDR1 and CDR2: DFQATT and SNEGSKA (reference sequence). The CDR3, as DNA: TGCAGTGCTAGACGGGACAGCTACAATGAGCAGTTCTTC. Translation: CSARRDSYNEQFF.

The table lists this clonotype with a few counts. The rearrangement links TRBV20-1 to TRBJ2-1, with 8 nucleotides matching TRBD1. Trimming cost V 6 bases and J 6 bases; bases outside gene matches: 10. The CDR3 runs 14 residues. The germline CDR1 and CDR2 sequences are DFQATT and SNEGSKA (reference sequence). The CDR3 spells CSALRRGHINEQFF. The CDR3, as DNA: TGCAGTGCCCTCCGCAGGGGGCACATCAATGAGCAGTTCTTC.

The sample holds a few counts of this clonotype. In DNA, the CDR3 is TGTGCCAGCAGGGAGACGGTATCCCCCTACAATGAGCAGTTCTTC. Protein: CASRETVSPYNEQFF. The gene calls are TRBV6-1 and TRBJ2-1; D is unresolved. The CDR3 sequence is 15 residues long. The V gene lost 6 bases and the J gene lost 2 bases, with 14 bases spanning the gap. Germline lookup yields CDR1 MNHNS and CDR2 SASEGT.